The present T cell receptor beta chain was sequenced within a study of CD8 T cells in Susac syndrome. Germline assignment: CDR1 SQVTM and CDR2 ANQGSEA. The V end was cut by 4 bases, the J end by 1 base, with 13 bases between. The CDR3 runs to 14 residues. The authors negatively isolated CD8+ and CD4+ T cells and FACS-enriched TEMRA cells. With random hexamers, reverse transcription was performed on 0.5 to 1 ug of RNA. The CDR3 of TCR beta was amplified by immunoSEQ multiplex PCR across 54 Vbeta and 13 Jbeta. In TCRdb, the immunoSEQ multiplex PCR reads were re-called with MiXCR into one record per CDR3 protein. This table holds about 140,000 distinct CDR3 sequences, around 95% found once.

The chain has TRBV29-1 and TRBJ2-5, with D unclear. The sequence was collected from a human donor with Susac syndrome. Input material: CD4+ T cells from PBMCs. Written as DNA, the CDR3 is TGCAGCGTTGTATCTGGCAGCTTCCAAGAGACCCAGTACTTC. The encoded protein is CSVVSGSFQETQYF.